This TCR beta chain was sequenced during a study of shared clonotypes between healthy human individuals. The study, taken as a whole, reports: As a rule, naive subsets had a larger estimated richness than memory subsets.

As for this clone: Its antigen is undetermined.

The CDR3 loop spans 15 amino acids. V gave up 3 bases and J gave up 2 bases, with 12 bases separating them. Germline lookup yields CDR1 KGHSH and CDR2 LQKENI. The protocol was immunoSEQ multiplex PCR, while the TCRdb copy is restricted to in-frame clones and leaves out a portion. The sample lists 2 million to 2.5 million clones, nearly 97% occurring once. The chain combines TRBV18 with TRBJ2-3; D is perhaps TRBD1 (6 bases). Sequencing input: naive CD4+ T cells sorted from blood. Subset here: CD45RA+ positively selected. This TCR was sampled from a man aged 18 to 30 in good health. The DNA of the CDR3 is TGTGCCAGCTCACCGAGTGGGGGCCTCACAGATACGCAGTATTTT. It codes for CASSPSGGLTDTQYF.